The sequence of this TCR beta chain was determined in a study of blood T cell repertoires in COVID-19. Some clones are missing from TCRdb's copy, which holds only in-frame ones; the method was immunoSEQ multiplex PCR. Here the sample spans 150,000 to 200,000 clones, about 86% being singletons. This CDR3 is 15 amino acids long. V lost 7 bases, J lost 7 bases, and 17 bases lay in between. CDR1 is LNHDA, CDR2 SQIVND, per germline (reference sequence). V usage is TRBV19 and J usage is TRBJ1-6, with a weak D call TRBD1 (5 bases). The origin of this receptor is a woman aged 25-40 years with active or convalescent COVID-19. Sequences were obtained from peripheral blood. The CDR3 nucleotides are TGTGCCAGTAACTCACGGGCAGGGTTCAATTCACCCCTCCACTTT. Translated, it gives CASNSRAGFNSPLHF.